These 2 T cell receptor beta chains were all obtained from the same sample, sequenced in a study of blood T cell repertoires in COVID-19. Sequencing used immunoSEQ multiplex PCR; TCRdb keeps in-frame clones, though not all of them. The repertoire consists of under 300,000 clones, with 88% occurring once and the leading ten covering approximately 1%. The specimen was PBMCs or T cells enriched from blood (not recorded which). These receptors all stem from a woman aged 25 to 45 who had recovered from COVID-19.

This clone was seen once. This rearrangement joins TRBV12-3 or TRBV12-4 to TRBJ2-5; D might be TRBD2 (6 bases). The length of the CDR3 is 13 residues. The germline V and J ends were trimmed by 3 bases and 5 bases, with 10 bases remaining between them. The CDR3 DNA is TGTGCCAGCAGTTTCTCTAGCGAGGAGACCCAGTACTTC. It encodes CASSFSSEETQYF.

The chain recombines TRBV18 with TRBJ1-2; TRBD1 matches 8 bases. The CDR3 is 15 residues long. Losses at the gene ends were 3 bases for V and 6 bases for J; bases not matched to a gene: 9. Per the germline V gene, CDR1 is KGHSH and CDR2 is LQKENI. This chain's CDR3 is CASSPIVDRENGYTF. The CDR3 nucleotides are TGTGCCAGCTCACCGATCGTGGACAGGGAGAATGGCTACACCTTC. The whole variable domain, filled in from reference TRBV18 and TRBJ1-2, reads NAGVMQNPRHLVRRRGQEARLRCSPMKGHSHVYWYRQLPEEGLKFMVYLQKENIIDESGMPKERFSAEFPKEGPSILRIQQVVRGDSAAYFCASSPIVDRENGYTFGSGTRLTVV.